The TCR beta chain under discussion was sequenced for a study of T cells in Graves' hyperthyroidism and ophthalmopathy. Whole-study results and caveats: Stable hyperthyroidism and ophthalmopathy were separated using 13 V-J signatures.

This clonotype was recorded many times. Its specificity is not known. V was shortened by 2 bases and J by 6 bases, with 9 bases between the two germline ends. This CDR3 is built from 13 residues. Looked up from germline, CDR1 is SGHAT and CDR2 is FQNNGV. On the basis of clinical symptoms, serum thyroxine and TRAb, thyroid ultrasound and orbital computed tomography, diagnoses were made. A roughly 9.3 ml volume of fresh peripheral blood provided the PBMCs. TCR beta CDR3 regions were amplified from RNA. The HTBI primer set was used in a first-round RT-PCR of the TCR CDR3. From the multiplex PCR reads, TCRdb called clonotypes with MiXCR, one entry per CDR3 protein. The sample has a few hundred thousand distinct CDR3 sequences; 11% to 15% are singletons.

The chain employs TRBV11-2 and TRBJ2-3, with D possibly TRBD2 on 6 matching bases. The receptor comes from a woman in her 40s with Graves' hyperthyroidism. Source material: blood. The CDR3 bases are TGTGCCAGCAGCTTAAACCTAGCGGATACGCAGTATTTT. As protein: CASSLNLADTQYF.